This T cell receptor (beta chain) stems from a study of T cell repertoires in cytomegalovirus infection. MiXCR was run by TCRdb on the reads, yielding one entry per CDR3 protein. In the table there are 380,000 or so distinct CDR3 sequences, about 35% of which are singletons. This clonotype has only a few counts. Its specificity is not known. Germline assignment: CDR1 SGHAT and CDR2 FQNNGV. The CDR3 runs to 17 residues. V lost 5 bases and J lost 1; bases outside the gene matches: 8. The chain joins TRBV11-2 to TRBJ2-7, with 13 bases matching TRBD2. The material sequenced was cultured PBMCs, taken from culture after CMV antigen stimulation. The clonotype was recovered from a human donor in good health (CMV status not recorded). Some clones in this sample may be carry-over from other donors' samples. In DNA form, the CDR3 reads TGTGCCAGCAGCGCGGGACTAGCGGGAAGAGGGTCCTACGAGCAGTACGTC. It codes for CASSAGLAGRGSYEQYV.